This T cell receptor (beta chain) was documented in a study of blood T cell repertoires in COVID-19 (dated by TCRdb to 2019 to 2021). In the study overall: Samples from collaborators originated in the United States, Italy and Spain and spanned both the acute and convalescent phases of COVID-19. Samples came from the ongoing ImmuneRACE study (first 160 participants) plus 1,254 subjects from 6 global collaborators. Nearly every sample came with metadata listing a de-identified subject ID, COVID-19 status, age in years and sex. The repertoires were released in a freely available public database intended as a resource for research on the immune response to SARS-CoV-2. The prospective study material was composed of cDNA or gDNA derived from T cells, B-cell-depleted T cells, or PBMCs. HLA class I and class II types, where available, came from metadata supplied by the sample provider rather than from assay-based typing. Subjects who had been exposed to COVID-19, were actively infected with it, or had recovered from it provided the deeply sampled blood TCRbeta repertoires that made up the dataset.

The research as a whole found: Clinical and demographic metadata were provided uncurated, with the amount varying by source and participant.

The immunoSEQ Assay, a bias-controlled multiplex PCR, was used to amplify TCRbeta CDR3 regions from genomic DNA. In the authors' own workflow: Within the assay, amplification of reference gene primers was used to estimate how many nucleated cells each sample contained. To quantify the absolute abundance of each unique TCRbeta CDR3 rearrangement, sequence reads were collapsed and filtered. For each sample, productive Simpson clonality was calculated as the square root of Simpson's diversity index over productive rearrangements. TCRdb's version of the immuneACCESS table is confined to in-frame rearrangements and falls short of the full clone set. An unresolved V gene accounts for under half of the shortfall where checked; the remainder is of unknown origin. V, J and clone size are those of that table, while D and trimming were read from the DNA. This sample is represented by more than 300,000 clones; almost 90% of them were singletons. 1% of the sample comes from the top ten.

Here V drops 3 bases and J drops 7 bases, and the junction holds 7 bases not matched to any gene. The germline V gene supplies CDR1 SQVTM and CDR2 ANQGSEA. Measured from the cysteine to the phenylalanine, the CDR3 is 13 residues long. The entry retains the CDR3 DNA only, 39 bases that are in frame from base 1. With regard to this clone: Its binding antigen is unknown. Nothing much larger sits one base from this clone, and base qualities are not available.

At one collaborating source in Seattle, patients were enrolled during active infection and were followed longitudinally through the course of disease. The collaborating institutions used their own protocols to collect whole blood in K2EDTA tubes. Collaborator samples were shipped for TCRbeta analysis as frozen whole blood, isolated PBMCs, or DNA extracted from either sample type. The TCR sequence derives from a woman in her thirties or forties with COVID-19, enrolled during active disease. The source material was peripheral blood. The chain links TRBV29-1 with TRBJ1-2; TRBD1 fits 8 bases in the junction. The bases are TGCAGCGTTGATCGGACAGGGTTGTTTGGCTACACCTTC. The translation is CSVDRTGLFGYTF.